This T cell receptor (beta chain) emerged from a study of blood T cells in healthy people across ages. Study findings and constraints: Naive T cell percentage showed a strong correlation with TCR beta diversity. Researchers judged that diversity estimates from one million T cells fell short of true values.

This clonotype has more than one count but fewer than ten. Its antigen is unidentified. It was with a sample-barcoded 5' primer and a J-beta primer mix that a second PCR of roughly 7 to 11 cycles was run. TCRdb independently ran MiXCR on the 5' RACE reads; one entry per CDR3 protein. The sample contains around 970,000 distinct CDR3 sequences, 51% of which appear only once. Trimming removed 0 bases at V and 10 bases at J, with 12 bases between. CDR3 length: 13 amino acids. The germline CDR1 and CDR2 sequences are LGHNA and YSLEER. Caucasian, healthy and from Russia, the donors were aged between about 6 and 100.

The sequence came from a woman aged 60-75 years in good health. Sequencing used blood. The rearrangement uses TRBV4-3 and TRBJ2-5, with D hard to call. The CDR3 spells CASSQDSGGRQYF. The CDR3 region has the DNA TGCGCCAGCAGCCAAGATTCAGGCGGACGCCAGTACTTC.